Listed below are T cell receptor beta chains from one sample, sequenced in a study of Graves' ophthalmopathy and Graves' hyperthyroidism. TCRdb reanalysed the multiplex PCR reads using MiXCR and keeps one entry per CDR3 protein. This sample has 650,000 to 900,000 distinct CDR3 sequences; 40% occur once, and the top ten carry 44%. The sequencing sample was made of peripheral blood. Every receptor here comes from an adult man with Graves' ophthalmopathy. Each CDR3 is given with its conserved first and last residue. The D gene is left open where the match is weak. For some rows the clone size is stated as once, few or many, or as a class when expanded; others skip it.

V gene: TRBV20-1; D gene: -; J gene: TRBJ1-2; CDR3 length: 15; clone size: many; CDR3 DNA: TGCAGTGCTAGGGCCTCGATGCAGGGGCATCGTGGCTACACCTTC; CDR3 protein: CSARASMQGHRGYTF
V gene: TRBV29-1; D gene: -; J gene: TRBJ2-7; CDR3 length: 13; clone size: many; CDR3 DNA: TGCAGCGTTGTAGGCGGAGGAGCCTACGAGCAGTACTTC; CDR3 protein: CSVVGGGAYEQYF
V gene: TRBV7-9; D gene: -; J gene: TRBJ1-6; CDR3 length: 14; clone size: many; CDR3 DNA: TGTGCCAGCAGCGACAACTCGGGGCATTCACCCCTCCACTTT; CDR3 protein: CASSDNSGHSPLHF
V gene: TRBV7-9; D gene: -; J gene: TRBJ1-6; CDR3 length: 18; clone size: once; CDR3 DNA: TGTGCCAGCAGCCAAGTAGAATCAAGACAGACGAATAATTCACCCCTCCACTTT; CDR3 protein: CASSQVESRQTNNSPLHF
V gene: TRBV20-1; D gene: -; J gene: TRBJ1-3; CDR3 length: 15; clone size: few; CDR3 DNA: TGCAGTGCTAGAGATTTAGGCCTCTCTGGAAACACCATATATTTT; CDR3 protein: CSARDLGLSGNTIYF
V gene: TRBV7-9; D gene: -; J gene: TRBJ1-6; CDR3 length: 18; clone size: -; CDR3 DNA: TGTGCCAGCAGTGAAGCCGGACTAGCGGGCAGGGAGGATTCACCCCTCCACTTT; CDR3 protein: CASSEAGLAGREDSPLHF
V gene: TRBV2; D gene: -; J gene: TRBJ1-5; CDR3 length: 15; clone size: many; CDR3 DNA: TGTGCCAGCAGTGGAGGCCGACAGGAGCGTCAGCCCCAGCATTTT; CDR3 protein: CASSGGRQERQPQHF
V gene: TRBV25-1; D gene: -; J gene: TRBJ2-2; CDR3 length: 15; clone size: few; CDR3 DNA: TGTGCCAGCAGCCTAAGGGGGAGGGGCACCGGGGAGCTGTTTTTT; CDR3 protein: CASSLRGRGTGELFF
V gene: TRBV15; D gene: TRBD1; J gene: TRBJ1-2; CDR3 length: 15; clone size: many; CDR3 DNA: TGTGCCACCAGCAGGGGACAGCCCGACCAGAGGGGCTACACCTTC; CDR3 protein: CATSRGQPDQRGYTF
V gene: TRBV10-3; D gene: -; J gene: TRBJ1-3; CDR3 length: 14; clone size: many; CDR3 DNA: TGTGCCATCAGTGAGTCAACCTCTGGAAACACCATATATTTT; CDR3 protein: CAISESTSGNTIYF
V gene: TRBV7-9; D gene: TRBD2; J gene: TRBJ2-7; CDR3 length: 17; clone size: -; CDR3 DNA: TGTGCCAGCAGCTCGGGACTAGCGGGATTTCATGGCTACGAGCAGTACTTC; CDR3 protein: CASSSGLAGFHGYEQYF
V gene: TRBV20-1; D gene: TRBD2; J gene: TRBJ2-5; CDR3 length: 14; clone size: -; CDR3 DNA: TGCAGTGCTAAGACTAGCGGGGAAACAGAGACCCAGTACTTC; CDR3 protein: CSAKTSGETETQYF
V gene: TRBV6-5; D gene: -; J gene: TRBJ1-1; CDR3 length: 14; clone size: -; CDR3 DNA: TGTGCCACCGCAGAGCTTGTGGGGAACACTGAAGCTTTCTTT; CDR3 protein: CATAELVGNTEAFF
V gene: TRBV20-1; D gene: -; J gene: TRBJ1-1; CDR3 length: 13; clone size: -; CDR3 DNA: TGCAGTGCTAGAGAGGCAGGCGGCACTGAAGCTTTCTTT; CDR3 protein: CSAREAGGTEAFF
V gene: TRBV2; D gene: -; J gene: TRBJ1-4; CDR3 length: 15; clone size: few; CDR3 DNA: TGTGCCAGCAGTTCCCACATCGGCTTGAATGAAAAACTGTTTTTT; CDR3 protein: CASSSHIGLNEKLFF
V gene: TRBV6-1; D gene: -; J gene: TRBJ2-5; CDR3 length: 13; clone size: -; CDR3 DNA: TGTGCCAGCACCGGGGGTATTCGGGAGACCCAGTACTTC; CDR3 protein: CASTGGIRETQYF
V gene: TRBV29-1; D gene: -; J gene: TRBJ1-2; CDR3 length: 12; clone size: many; CDR3 DNA: TGCAGCGTTGAAGACAGGGTCGACGGCTACACCTTC; CDR3 protein: CSVEDRVDGYTF
V gene: TRBV19; D gene: TRBD1; J gene: TRBJ1-1; CDR3 length: 17; clone size: -; CDR3 DNA: TGTGCCAGTAGTCCTCTCCGGACAGGGGGCTCGAACACTGAAGCTTTCTTT; CDR3 protein: CASSPLRTGGSNTEAFF
V gene: TRBV9; D gene: TRBD1; J gene: TRBJ1-6; CDR3 length: 14; clone size: many; CDR3 DNA: TGTGCCAGCAGCGTAGAGGGGGCGGATTCACCCCTCCACTTT; CDR3 protein: CASSVEGADSPLHF
V gene: TRBV29-1; D gene: -; J gene: TRBJ2-2; CDR3 length: 12; clone size: -; CDR3 DNA: TGCAGCGTTGGGGGACGGACCGGAGAGCTGTTTTTT; CDR3 protein: CSVGGRTGELFF